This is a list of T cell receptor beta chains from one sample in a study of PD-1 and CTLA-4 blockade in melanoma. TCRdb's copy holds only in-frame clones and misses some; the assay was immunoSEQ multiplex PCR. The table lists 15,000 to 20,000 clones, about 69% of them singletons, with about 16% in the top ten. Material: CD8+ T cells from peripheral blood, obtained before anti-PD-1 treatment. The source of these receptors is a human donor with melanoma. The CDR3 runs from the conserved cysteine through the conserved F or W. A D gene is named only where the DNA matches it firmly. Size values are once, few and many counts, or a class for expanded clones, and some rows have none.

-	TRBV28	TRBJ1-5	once	TGTGCCAGCAGTTTATCCCCCATTCAGCCCCAGCATTTT	CASSLSPIQPQHF
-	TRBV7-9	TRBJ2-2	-	TGTGCCAGCAGCCCGAACAGTGGGACCGGGGAGCTGTTTTTT	CASSPNSGTGELFF
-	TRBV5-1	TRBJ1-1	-	TGCGCCAGCAGCTTGGGAGTCACTGAAGCTTTCTTT	CASSLGVTEAFF
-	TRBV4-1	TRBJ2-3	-	TGCGCCAGCAGCGCACCAGGGAAGGCAGATACGCAGTATTTT	CASSAPGKADTQYF
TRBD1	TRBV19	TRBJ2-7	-	TGTGCCAGTTCACCGGGACAGGGTCTGAGGGAGCAGTACTTC	CASSPGQGLREQYF
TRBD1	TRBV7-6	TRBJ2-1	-	TGTGCCAGCAGCTTAGTAGGGACAGGGTACAATGAGCAGTTCTTC	CASSLVGTGYNEQFF
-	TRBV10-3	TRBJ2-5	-	TGTGCCATCAGTGAGGAGGGGGAGACCCAGTACTTC	CAISEEGETQYF
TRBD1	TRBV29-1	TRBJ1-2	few	TGCAGCGTTGTACAGGGGGAGGGCTATGGCTACACCTTC	CSVVQGEGYGYTF
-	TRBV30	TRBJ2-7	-	TGTGCCTGGAGTGTACGTGGCGAAACCTACGAGCAGTACTTC	CAWSVRGETYEQYF
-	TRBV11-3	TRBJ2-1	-	TGTGCCAGCAGCTCCCGGGACACCCCCTTTCAGCAGTTCTTC	CASSSRDTPFQQFF
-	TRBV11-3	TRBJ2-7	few	TGTGCCAGCAGCATCCCCGGGCCAGCGAGCTCCTACGAGCAGTACTTC	CASSIPGPASSYEQYF
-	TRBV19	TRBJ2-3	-	TGTGCCAGTAGTATTGCCCTGACAGATACGCAGTATTTT	CASSIALTDTQYF
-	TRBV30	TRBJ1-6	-	TGTGCCTGGAAGCGAGGACAGCTCTCCGGTAATTCACCCCTCCACTTT	CAWKRGQLSGNSPLHF
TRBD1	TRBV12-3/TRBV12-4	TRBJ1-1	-	TGTGCCAGCAGTCCCACAGGGGTCACTGAAGCTTTCTTT	CASSPTGVTEAFF
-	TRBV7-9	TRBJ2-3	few	TGTGCCAGCAGCTTTCCCGTTTTGTCTTTCAAACAAGATACGCAGTATTTT	CASSFPVLSFKQDTQYF
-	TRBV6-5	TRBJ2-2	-	TGTGCCAGCAGTTACGAGGGTTTCAGCACCGGGGAGCTGTTTTTT	CASSYEGFSTGELFF
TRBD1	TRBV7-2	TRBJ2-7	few	TGTGCCAGCAGCTTATATGGGACAGGGCTGAGGGAGCAGTACTTC	CASSLYGTGLREQYF
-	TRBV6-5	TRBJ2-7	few	TGTGCCAGCAGTTACTCCCCTACCTACTCCTACGAGCAGTACTTC	CASSYSPTYSYEQYF
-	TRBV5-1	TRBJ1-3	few	TGCGCCAGCAGCTTGGCCTGGCAGGGAAACTCTGGAAACACCATATATTTT	CASSLAWQGNSGNTIYF
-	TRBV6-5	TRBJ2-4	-	TGTGCCAGCAGTTACTCTGAGGGTATCAACATTCAGTACTTC	CASSYSEGINIQYF
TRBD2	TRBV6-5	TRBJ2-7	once	TGTGCCAGTAGGACTAGTATCTACTTCGAGCAGTACTTC	CASRTSIYFEQYF
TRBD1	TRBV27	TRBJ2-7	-	TGTGCCAGCAGTGCCCGGACAGGGGGCTACGAGCAGTACTTC	CASSARTGGYEQYF
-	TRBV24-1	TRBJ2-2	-	TGTGCCACCAGTGATTTGAAGGTTAACACCGGGGAGCTGTTTTTT	CATSDLKVNTGELFF
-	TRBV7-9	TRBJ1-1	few	TGTGCCAGCAGCTTAGGGCAGGGCCCCCCTGAAGCTTTCTTT	CASSLGQGPPEAFF
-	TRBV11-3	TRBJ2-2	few	TGTGCCAGCAGGGGGGACGCCCGGTCTTCGGAGCTGTTTTTT	CASRGDARSSELFF
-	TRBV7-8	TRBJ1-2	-	TGTGCCAGCAGCTTATATTTGACGGGAGCTAACTATGGCTACACCTTC	CASSLYLTGANYGYTF
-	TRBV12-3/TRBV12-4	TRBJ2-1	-	TGTGCCAGCAGTTTAGCGCGGGATGAGCAGTTCTTC	CASSLARDEQFF
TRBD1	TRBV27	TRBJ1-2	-	TGTGCCAGCAGTTTTGAATACAGGGGATCAGGCTACACCTTC	CASSFEYRGSGYTF
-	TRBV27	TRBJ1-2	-	TGTGCCAGCAGTTGGGGTCGGGGGGTCTATGGCTACACCTTC	CASSWGRGVYGYTF
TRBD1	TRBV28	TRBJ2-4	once	TGTGCCAGCAGTTTCATCCCCGGGACAGTGGGGAAAAACATTCAGTACTTC	CASSFIPGTVGKNIQYF
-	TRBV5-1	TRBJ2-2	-	TGCGCCAGCAGCTTGCTTGGGACCGACACCGGGGAGCTGTTTTTT	CASSLLGTDTGELFF
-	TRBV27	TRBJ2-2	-	TGTGCCAGCAGTTCAAGGGGGGTCTCTGGGGAGCTGTTTTTT	CASSSRGVSGELFF
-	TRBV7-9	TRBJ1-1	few	TGTGCCAGCAGCTTAGTTCCCAATGGGAACACTGAAGCTTTCTTT	CASSLVPNGNTEAFF
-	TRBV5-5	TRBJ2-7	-	TGTGCCAGCAGCTTTGTAGGGGGCTCCTACGAGCAGTACTTC	CASSFVGGSYEQYF
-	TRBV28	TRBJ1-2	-	TGTGCCAGCAGTTCAACAGGCCTTAACTATGGCTACACCTTC	CASSSTGLNYGYTF
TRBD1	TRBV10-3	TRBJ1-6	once	TGTGCCATCAGTGCCTGGGGACAGGGGGGATCACCCCTCCACTTT	CAISAWGQGGSPLHF
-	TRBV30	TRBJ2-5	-	TGTGCCTGGAGTACTGACGTAGAGACCCAGTACTTC	CAWSTDVETQYF